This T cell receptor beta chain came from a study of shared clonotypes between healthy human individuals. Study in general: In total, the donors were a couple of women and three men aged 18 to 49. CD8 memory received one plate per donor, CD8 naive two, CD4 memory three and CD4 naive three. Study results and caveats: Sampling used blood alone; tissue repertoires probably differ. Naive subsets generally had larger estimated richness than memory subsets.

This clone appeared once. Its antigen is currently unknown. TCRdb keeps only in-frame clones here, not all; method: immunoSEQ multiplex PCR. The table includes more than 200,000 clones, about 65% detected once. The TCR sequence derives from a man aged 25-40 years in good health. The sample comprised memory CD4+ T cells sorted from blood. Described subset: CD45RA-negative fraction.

The CDR3: CASSFGGGTGELFF. CDR3 bases: TGTGCCAGCAGCTTCGGCGGTGGCACCGGGGAGCTGTTTTTT. This sequence joins TRBV5-6 and TRBJ2-2, with D hard to call. The length of the CDR3 is 14 residues. In germline, CDR1 is SGHDT, CDR2 YYEEEE. Trimming cost V 2 bases and J 4 bases, with 9 bases left between them.